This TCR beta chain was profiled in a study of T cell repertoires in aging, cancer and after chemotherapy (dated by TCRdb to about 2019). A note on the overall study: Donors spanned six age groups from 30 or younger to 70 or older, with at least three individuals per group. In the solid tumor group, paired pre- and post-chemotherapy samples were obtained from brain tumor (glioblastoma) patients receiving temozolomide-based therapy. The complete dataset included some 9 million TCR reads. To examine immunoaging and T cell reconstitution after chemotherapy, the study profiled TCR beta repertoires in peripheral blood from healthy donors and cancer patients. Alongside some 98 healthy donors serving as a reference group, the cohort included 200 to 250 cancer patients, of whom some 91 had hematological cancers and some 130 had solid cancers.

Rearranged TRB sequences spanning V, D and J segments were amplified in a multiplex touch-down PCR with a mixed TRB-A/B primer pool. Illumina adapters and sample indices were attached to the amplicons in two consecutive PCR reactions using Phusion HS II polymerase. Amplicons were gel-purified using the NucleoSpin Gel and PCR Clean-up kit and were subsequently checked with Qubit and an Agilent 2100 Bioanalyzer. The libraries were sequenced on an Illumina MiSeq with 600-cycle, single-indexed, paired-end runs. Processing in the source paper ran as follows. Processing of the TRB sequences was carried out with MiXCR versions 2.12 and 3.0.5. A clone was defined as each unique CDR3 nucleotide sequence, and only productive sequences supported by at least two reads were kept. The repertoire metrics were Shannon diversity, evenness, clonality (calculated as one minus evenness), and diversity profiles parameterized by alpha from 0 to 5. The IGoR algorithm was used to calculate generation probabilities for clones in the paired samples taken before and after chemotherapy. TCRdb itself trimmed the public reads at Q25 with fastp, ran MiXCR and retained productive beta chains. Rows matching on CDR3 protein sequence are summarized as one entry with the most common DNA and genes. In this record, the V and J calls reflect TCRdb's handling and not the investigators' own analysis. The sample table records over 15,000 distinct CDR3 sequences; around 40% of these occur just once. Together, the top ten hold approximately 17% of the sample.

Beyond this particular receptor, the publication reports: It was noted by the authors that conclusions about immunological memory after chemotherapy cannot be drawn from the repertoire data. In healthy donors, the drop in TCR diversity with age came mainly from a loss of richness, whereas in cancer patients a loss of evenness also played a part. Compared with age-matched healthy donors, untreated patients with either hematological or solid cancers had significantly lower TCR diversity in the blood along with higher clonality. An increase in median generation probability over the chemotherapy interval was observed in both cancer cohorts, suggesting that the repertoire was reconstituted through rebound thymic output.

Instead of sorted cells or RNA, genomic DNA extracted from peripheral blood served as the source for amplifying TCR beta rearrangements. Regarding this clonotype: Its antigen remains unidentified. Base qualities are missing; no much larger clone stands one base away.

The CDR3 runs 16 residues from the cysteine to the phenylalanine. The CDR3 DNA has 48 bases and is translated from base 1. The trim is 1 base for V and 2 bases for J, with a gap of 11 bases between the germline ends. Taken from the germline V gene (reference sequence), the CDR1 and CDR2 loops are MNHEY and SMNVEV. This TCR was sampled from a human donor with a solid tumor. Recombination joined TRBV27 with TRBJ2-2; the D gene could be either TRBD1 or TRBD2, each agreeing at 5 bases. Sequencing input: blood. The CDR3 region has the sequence CASSLLGTLNTGELFF. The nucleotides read TGTGCCAGCAGTTTATTGGGGACCCTCAACACCGGGGAGCTGTTTTTT.